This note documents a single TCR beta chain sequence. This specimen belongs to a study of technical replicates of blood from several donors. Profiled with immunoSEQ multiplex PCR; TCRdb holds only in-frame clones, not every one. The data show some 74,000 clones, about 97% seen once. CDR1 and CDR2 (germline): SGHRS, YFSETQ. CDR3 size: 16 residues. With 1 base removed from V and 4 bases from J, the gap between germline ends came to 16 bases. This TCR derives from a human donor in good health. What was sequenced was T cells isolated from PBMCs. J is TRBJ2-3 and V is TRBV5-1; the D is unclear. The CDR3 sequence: CASSLSGGALPDTQYF. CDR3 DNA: TGCGCCAGCAGCTTGTCTGGTGGAGCTCTCCCAGATACGCAGTATTTT.